The present entry profiles one T cell receptor beta chain with its context. No antigen is known for it. This sample is drawn from a study of relationships among human T cell subsets. Study-wide findings and caveats: Over 55% of CD8+ cytotoxic sequences came from clones with over 100 reads. V, D, J usage, CDR3 length and N-additions were similar across seven subsets.

The CD8+ T cells came from negative anti-CD4 multisort bead selection followed by positive anti-CD8 selection. Subset-specific monoclonal antibody beads were used to isolate T cell subsets. V lost 6 bases to trimming and J lost 4 bases, with 21 bases between them. This CDR3 contains 16 residues. Germline V gives CDR1 LNHDA, CDR2 SQIVND (reference sequence). Semiquantitative ARM-PCR amplified T cell receptor alpha and beta CDR3 regions from mRNA. ARM-PCR used tagged nested gene-specific primers, then communal superprimers for exponential amplification. First-round products served as template after exonuclease removal of nested primers. TCRdb reprocessed the multiplex PCR reads with MiXCR, giving one entry per CDR3 protein. The table has roughly 5,400 distinct CDR3 sequences, 55% to 75% seen once.

This chain connects TRBV19 to TRBJ1-1, with D possibly TRBD1 on 5 matching bases. The origin of this receptor is a man between 35 and 55 years old in good health. Input material: CD8+ T cells sorted from blood. CDR3 bases: TGTGCCAGTAGCCCTACTGACTGGGGCGTGGGCACTGAAGCTTTCTTT. It is translated as CASSPTDWGVGTEAFF. Combining the CDR3 with reference TRBV19 and TRBJ1-1 gives the whole variable domain DGGITQSPKYLFRKEGQNVTLSCEQNLNHDAMYWYRQDPGQGLRLIYYSQIVNDFQKGDIAEGYSVSREKKESFPLTVTSAQKNPTAFYLCASSPTDWGVGTEAFFGQGTRLTVV.